These 15 T cell receptor beta chains were all obtained from the same sample, sequenced in a study of beta chain features in type 1 diabetes. Of the isolated RNA, all was reverse transcribed, and so the sequenced material was expressed TCRB transcripts. TCRdb keeps only in-frame clones here, not all; method: immunoSEQ multiplex PCR. The table shows more than 150,000 clones, with roughly 9% occurring only once. Study results and caveats: When Type 1 diabetes patients were examined, their TCRB CDR3s proved moderately but significantly shorter in all four CD4+ subsets.

Their specific antigens are unknown. Sequenced sample: central memory CD4+ T cells from blood. The receptor set was obtained from a woman in her twenties or thirties with type 1 diabetes.

J is TRBJ2-7 and V is TRBV28; 8 positions match TRBD2. This CDR3 has 13 residues. Germline CDR1 is MDHEN and CDR2 is SYDVKM. The V and J ends lost 2 bases and 12 bases, in that order; junction bases with no gene match: 9. The CDR3 sequence is CASSLEVAGRWYF. CDR3 DNA sequence: TGTGCCAGCAGTTTAGAGGTAGCGGGACGATGGTACTTC.

This clone was seen a handful of times. The sample has other DNA sequences that encode this CDR3 too. The chain is built from TRBV19 and TRBJ1-5; no clear D. The CDR3 has 12 amino acids. Germline CDR1 and CDR2: LNHDA and SQIVND (reference sequence). V was cut by 2 bases and J by 6 bases, with 5 bases left in between. The chain's CDR3 is CASSIRGQPQHF. The CDR3 bases are TGTGCCAGTAGTATAAGAGGTCAGCCCCAGCATTTT.

This clone showed up just a few times. J is TRBJ2-1 and V is TRBV6-5; 8 bases are shared with TRBD2. The germline CDR1 and CDR2 sequences are MNHEY and SVGAGI. The CDR3 totals 15 residues. The V segment lost 8 bases and the J segment 3 bases; nucleotides outside the gene matches: 9. The CDR3 DNA reads TGTGCCAGCGGACGGGAGGGCTTTCTCTACAATGAGCAGTTCTTC. Protein sequence: CASGREGFLYNEQFF.

V is TRBV28 and J is TRBJ2-7; 8 bases line up with TRBD1. With 4 bases clipped from V and 1 base from J, the junction kept 3 bases outside the gene matches. The CDR3 is made up of 14 amino acids. Germline V gene lookup returns CDR1 MDHEN and CDR2 SYDVKM. CDR3 nucleotides: TGTGCCAGCAGTTGGACAGGGAAATCCTACGAGCAGTACTTC. It encodes CASSWTGKSYEQYF.

The rearrangement joins TRBV4-2 to TRBJ2-2, with D possibly TRBD1 on 5 matching bases. Germline V gene data show CDR1 as LGHNA and CDR2 as YNFKEQ. The CDR3 contains 15 residues. Deletions cut 4 bases from V and 4 bases from J, with 13 bases between. In nucleotides, the CDR3 is TGTGCCAGCAGCCCCAGGCAGGGTGCCACCGGGGAGCTGTTTTTT. It specifies CASSPRQGATGELFF.

Only a few counts were recorded for this clone. The chain uses TRBV29-1 and TRBJ2-2; 7 bases line up with TRBD1. V gave up 7 bases and J gave up 5 bases; unmatched junction bases: 7. This CDR3 is 13 amino acids long. CDR1 is SQVTM and CDR2 is ANQGSEA in the germline V gene. Here the CDR3 DNA reads TGCAGCGGCGGACAGGTGAAGACCGGGGAGCTGTTTTTT. Its protein product is CSGGQVKTGELFF.

This clone turned up a few times. The chain recombines TRBV7-2 with TRBJ2-7, with 9 bases that match TRBD1. The CDR3 length is 13 residues. Per germline, CDR1 SGHTA and CDR2 FQGNSA. Trimming took 2 bases from V and 9 from J; bases not matched to a gene: 5. CDR3 in amino acids: CASSLLGQGVQYF. DNA of the CDR3: TGTGCCAGCAGCTTATTGGGACAGGGTGTGCAGTACTTC.

This clone was counted a few times. The chain combines TRBV21-1 with TRBJ1-2; the table gives TRBD1 as D, unverified against the DNA. TRBV21-1 constitutes a pseudogene. The CDR3 extends over 12 amino acids. CDR3 loop: CASSKDPGGYTF. The CDR3 nucleotides are TGTGCCAGCAGCAAAGATCCAGGGGGCTACACCTTC.

Comment on this clone: Other nucleotide sequences in the sample specify the same CDR3. V gene TRBV10-3 combines with J gene TRBJ1-4, with 7 bases matching TRBD1. V trimming: 6 bases; J trimming: 6 bases; junction bases outside the gene matches: 4. CDR3 length: 13 residues. Germline CDR1 and CDR2: ENHRY and SYGVKD. The CDR3 sequence is CAISDRADEKLFF. The CDR3 region has the DNA TGTGCCATCAGCGACAGGGCTGATGAAAAACTGTTTTTT.

This CDR3 is CASSPGLHNEQFF. For the CDR3, the DNA is TGTGCCAGCAGCCCGGGACTACACAATGAGCAGTTCTTC. V and J are TRBV7-9 and TRBJ2-1; 7 bases fit TRBD2. This CDR3 is 13 amino acids long. V was pared by 5 bases and J by 5 bases, with 3 bases of the junction left unmatched. From germline, CDR1 is SEHNR and CDR2 FQNEAQ (reference sequence).

This clone was seen a few times. The chain has TRBV27 and TRBJ2-5; the match to TRBD2 covers 8 bases. Germline-derived CDR1 and CDR2 are MNHEY and SMNVEV (reference sequence). This CDR3 has 11 residues. V shed 5 bases and J 7 bases; nucleotides not matched to a gene: 0. DNA of the CDR3: TGTGCCAGCAGTCGGGGGGGGACCCAGTACTTC. Amino acids: CASSRGGTQYF.

In this sample, this clone turned up a few times. The chain carries TRBV14 and TRBJ2-3; TRBD2 aligns across 13 bases. Germline V gene data show CDR1 as SGHDN and CDR2 as FVKESK. This CDR3 has 15 residues. The V and J ends lost 4 bases and 4 bases, in that order; junction bases with no gene match: 2. CDR3 sequence reads: CASSPTSGRSDTQYF. As DNA, the CDR3 is TGTGCCAGCAGCCCGACTAGCGGGAGGTCAGATACGCAGTATTTT.

The chain joins TRBV5-1 to TRBJ2-7; 9 nucleotides line up with TRBD2. The CDR3 spans 16 residues. Trimming at V came to 4 bases and at J to 6 bases, leaving 14 bases not matched to a gene. The V gene's germline CDR1 is SGHRS and CDR2 YFSETQ. The CDR3: CASSPPSGTSLSEQYF. The DNA of the CDR3 is TGCGCCAGCAGCCCTCCATCCGGGACTAGCCTCTCCGAGCAGTACTTC.

Ten or more counts support this clone. This chain joins TRBV7-9 and TRBJ2-7; TRBD2 is a possible D gene (6 bases). The V end was cut by 1 base, the J end by 6 bases, with 7 bases between. Looked up from germline, CDR1 is SEHNR and CDR2 is FQNEAQ (reference sequence). This CDR3 is 12 amino acids long. CDR3 region: CASSLVSGEQYF. CDR3 sequence (DNA): TGTGCCAGCAGCTTAGTTAGCGGCGAGCAGTACTTC.

This clone was seen only a few times. The CDR3 here is CASSLASTRANQETQYF. The CDR3 bases are TGTGCCAGCAGTTTAGCCTCCACTAGGGCTAATCAAGAGACCCAGTACTTC. The rearrangement links TRBV28 to TRBJ2-5; D is possibly TRBD2 (5 bases). The V and J ends lost 2 bases and 2 bases respectively, with 18 bases between them. The CDR3 contains 17 residues. The germline gives CDR1 MDHEN, CDR2 SYDVKM.